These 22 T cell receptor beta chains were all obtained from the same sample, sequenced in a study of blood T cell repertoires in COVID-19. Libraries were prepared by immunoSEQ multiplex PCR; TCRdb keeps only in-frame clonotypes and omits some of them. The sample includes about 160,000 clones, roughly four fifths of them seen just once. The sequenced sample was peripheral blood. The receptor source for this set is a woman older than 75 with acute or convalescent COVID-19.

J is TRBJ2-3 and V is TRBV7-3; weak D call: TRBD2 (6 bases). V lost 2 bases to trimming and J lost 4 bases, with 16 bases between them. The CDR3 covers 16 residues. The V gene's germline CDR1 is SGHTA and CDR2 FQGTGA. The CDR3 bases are TGTGCCAGCAGCTTAGGATTAGGAGGGGAATCAGATACGCAGTATTTT. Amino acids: CASSLGLGGESDTQYF.

The CDR3 sequence is CSVRRQNTEAFF. The CDR3 nucleotides read TGCAGCGTTCGCCGACAGAACACTGAAGCTTTCTTT. The chain couples TRBV29-1 to TRBJ1-1; D remains ambiguous. Deletions cut 5 bases from V and 1 base from J, with 8 bases between. The CDR3 loop spans 12 amino acids. CDR1 SQVTM and CDR2 ANQGSEA come from the germline V gene.

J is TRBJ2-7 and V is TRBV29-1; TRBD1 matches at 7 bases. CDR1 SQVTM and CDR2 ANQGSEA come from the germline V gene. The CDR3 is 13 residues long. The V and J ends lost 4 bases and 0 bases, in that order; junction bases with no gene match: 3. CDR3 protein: CSVGGQSSYEQYF. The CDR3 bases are TGCAGCGTTGGGGGACAGTCCTCCTACGAGCAGTACTTC.

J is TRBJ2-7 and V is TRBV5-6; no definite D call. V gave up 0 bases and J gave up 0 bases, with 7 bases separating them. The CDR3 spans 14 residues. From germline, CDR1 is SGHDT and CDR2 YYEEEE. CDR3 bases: TGTGCCAGCAGCTTGGCCGTCGGCTCCTACGAGCAGTACTTC. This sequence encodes CASSLAVGSYEQYF.

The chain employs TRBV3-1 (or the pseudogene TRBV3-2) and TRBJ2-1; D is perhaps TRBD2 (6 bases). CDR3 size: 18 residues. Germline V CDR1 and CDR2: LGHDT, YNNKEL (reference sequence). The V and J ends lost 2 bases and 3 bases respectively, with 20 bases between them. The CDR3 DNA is TGTGCCAGCAGCCAACCACCAATTGGCGGGAATTTCTACAATGAGCAGTTCTTC. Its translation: CASSQPPIGGNFYNEQFF.

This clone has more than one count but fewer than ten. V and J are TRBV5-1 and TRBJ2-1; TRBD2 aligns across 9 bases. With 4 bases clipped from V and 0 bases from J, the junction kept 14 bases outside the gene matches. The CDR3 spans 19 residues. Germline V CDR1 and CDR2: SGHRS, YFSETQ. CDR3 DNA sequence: TGCGCCAGCAGCAAGGCAGGCCTAGCGGGAAGGAGCTCCTACAATGAGCAGTTCTTC. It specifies CASSKAGLAGRSSYNEQFF. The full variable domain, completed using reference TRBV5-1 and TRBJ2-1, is KAGVTQTPRYLIKTRGQQVTLSCSPISGHRSVSWYQQTPGQGLQFLFEYFSETQRNKGNFPGRFSGRQFSNSRSEMNVSTLELGDSALYLCASSKAGLAGRSSYNEQFFGPGTRLTVL.

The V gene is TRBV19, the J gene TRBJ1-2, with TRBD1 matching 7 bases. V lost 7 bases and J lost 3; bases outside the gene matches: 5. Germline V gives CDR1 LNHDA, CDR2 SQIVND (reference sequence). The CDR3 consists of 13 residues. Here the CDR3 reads CASTSDRDYGYTF. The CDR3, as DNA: TGTGCCAGTACCTCAGACAGGGACTATGGCTACACCTTC.

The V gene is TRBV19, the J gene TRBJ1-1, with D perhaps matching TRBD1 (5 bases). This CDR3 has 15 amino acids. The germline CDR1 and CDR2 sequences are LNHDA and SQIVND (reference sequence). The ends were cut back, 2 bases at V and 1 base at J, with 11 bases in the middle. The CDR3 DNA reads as TGTGCCAGTAGTATAATGGGGGGGTGGAACACTGAAGCTTTCTTT. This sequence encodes CASSIMGGWNTEAFF. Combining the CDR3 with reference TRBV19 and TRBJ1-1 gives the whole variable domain DGGITQSPKYLFRKEGQNVTLSCEQNLNHDAMYWYRQDPGQGLRLIYYSQIVNDFQKGDIAEGYSVSREKKESFPLTVTSAQKNPTAFYLCASSIMGGWNTEAFFGQGTRLTVV.

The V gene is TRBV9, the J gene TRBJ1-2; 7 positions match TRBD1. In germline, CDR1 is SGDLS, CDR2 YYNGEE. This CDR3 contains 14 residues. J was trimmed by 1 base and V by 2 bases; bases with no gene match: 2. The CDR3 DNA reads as TGTGCCAGCAGCGTCGGGACAGTTAACTATGGCTACACCTTC. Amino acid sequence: CASSVGTVNYGYTF.

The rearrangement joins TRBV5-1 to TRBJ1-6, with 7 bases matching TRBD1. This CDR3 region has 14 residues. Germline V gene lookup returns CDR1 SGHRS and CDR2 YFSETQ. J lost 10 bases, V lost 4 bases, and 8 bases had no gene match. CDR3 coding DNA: TGCGCCAGCAGCCTACAGGGGCTGGGGTCACCCCTCCACTTT. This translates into CASSLQGLGSPLHF.

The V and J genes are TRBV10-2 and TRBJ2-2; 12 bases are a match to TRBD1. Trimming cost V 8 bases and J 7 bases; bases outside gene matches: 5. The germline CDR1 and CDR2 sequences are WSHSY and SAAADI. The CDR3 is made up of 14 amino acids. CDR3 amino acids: CASRDRGRGGELFF. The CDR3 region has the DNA TGCGCCAGCCGGGACAGGGGGCGCGGCGGGGAGCTGTTTTTT.

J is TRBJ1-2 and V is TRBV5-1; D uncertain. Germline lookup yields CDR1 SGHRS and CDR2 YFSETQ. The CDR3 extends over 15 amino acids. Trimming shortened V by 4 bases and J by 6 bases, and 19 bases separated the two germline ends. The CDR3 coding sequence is TGCGCCAGCAGCCCGCCGGAGGGCGTCTTCGATGGCTACACCTTC. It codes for CASSPPEGVFDGYTF.

CDR3 residues: CSVAHETPATEAFF. The CDR3 DNA sequence: TGCAGCGTAGCACACGAGACACCGGCGACTGAAGCTTTCTTT. This rearrangement joins TRBV29-1 to TRBJ1-1; D gene uncertain. This CDR3 spans 14 amino acids. CDR1 SQVTM and CDR2 ANQGSEA come from the germline V gene. Trimming took off 6 bases at V and 5 bases at J, with 19 bases between the two ends.

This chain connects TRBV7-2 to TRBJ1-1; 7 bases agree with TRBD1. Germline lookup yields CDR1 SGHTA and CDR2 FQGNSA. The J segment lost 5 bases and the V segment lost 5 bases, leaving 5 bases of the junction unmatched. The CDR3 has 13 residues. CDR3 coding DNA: TGTGCCAGCAGCCCCCGACAGGGTACTGAAGCTTTCTTT. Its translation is CASSPRQGTEAFF.

The DNA of the CDR3 is TGTGCCAGCAGCCAAGATCCCCGGGGGAGCACTGAAGCTTTCTTT. Protein: CASSQDPRGSTEAFF. This chain joins TRBV4-2 and TRBJ1-1, with TRBD1 as a possible D gene (5 bases). The CDR3 has 15 residues. Trimming removed 0 bases from V and 4 bases from J, with 12 bases in between. Looked up from germline, CDR1 is LGHNA and CDR2 is YNFKEQ.

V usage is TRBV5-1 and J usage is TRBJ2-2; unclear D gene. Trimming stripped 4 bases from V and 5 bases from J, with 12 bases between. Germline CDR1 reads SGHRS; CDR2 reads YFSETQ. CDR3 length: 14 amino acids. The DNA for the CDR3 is TGCGCCAGCAGCCCCCAAATGGAGACCGGGGAGCTGTTTTTT. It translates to CASSPQMETGELFF.

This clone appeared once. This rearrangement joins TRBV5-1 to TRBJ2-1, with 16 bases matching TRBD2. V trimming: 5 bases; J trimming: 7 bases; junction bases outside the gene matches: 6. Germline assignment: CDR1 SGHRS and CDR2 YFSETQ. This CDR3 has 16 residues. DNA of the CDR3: TGCGCCAGCAGAACGGGACTAGCGGGAGGGCGGAATGAGCAGTTCTTC. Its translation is CASRTGLAGGRNEQFF.

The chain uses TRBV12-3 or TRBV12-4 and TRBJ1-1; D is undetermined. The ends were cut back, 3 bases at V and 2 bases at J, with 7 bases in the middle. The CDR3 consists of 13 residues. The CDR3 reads CASSFGRNTEAFF. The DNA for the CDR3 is TGTGCCAGCAGTTTTGGGCGAAACACTGAAGCTTTCTTT.

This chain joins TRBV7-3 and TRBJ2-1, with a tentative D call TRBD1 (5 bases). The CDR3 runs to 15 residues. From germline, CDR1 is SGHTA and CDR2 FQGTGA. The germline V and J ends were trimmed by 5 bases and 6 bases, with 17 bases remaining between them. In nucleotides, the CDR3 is TGTGCCAGCAGCACCGACAGCCCGTTCGCCAATGAGCAGTTCTTC. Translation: CASSTDSPFANEQFF.

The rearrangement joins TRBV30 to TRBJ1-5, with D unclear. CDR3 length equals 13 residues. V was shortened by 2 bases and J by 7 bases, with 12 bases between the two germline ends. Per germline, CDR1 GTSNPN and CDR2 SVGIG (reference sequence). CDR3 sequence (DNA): TGTGCCTGGAGTACCGGGTACGGACAGCCCCAGCATTTT. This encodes CAWSTGYGQPQHF.

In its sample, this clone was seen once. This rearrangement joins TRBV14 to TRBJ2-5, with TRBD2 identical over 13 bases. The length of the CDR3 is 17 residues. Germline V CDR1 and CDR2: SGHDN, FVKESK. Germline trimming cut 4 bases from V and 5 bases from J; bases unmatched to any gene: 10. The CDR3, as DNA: TGTGCCAGCAGCCTACTAGCGGGGGGGCCCCGAGCGGAGACCCAGTACTTC. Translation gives CASSLLAGGPRAETQYF.

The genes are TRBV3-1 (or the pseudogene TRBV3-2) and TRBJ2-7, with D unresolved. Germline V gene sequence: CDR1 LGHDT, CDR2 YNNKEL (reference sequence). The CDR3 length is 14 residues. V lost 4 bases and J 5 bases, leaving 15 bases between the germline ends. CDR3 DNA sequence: TGTGCCAGCAGCCTCCAACACTACCCCCACGAGCAGTACTTC. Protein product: CASSLQHYPHEQYF.